The 16 T cell receptor beta chains below were found in one sample sequenced in a study of T cells in Graves' hyperthyroidism and ophthalmopathy. Regions amplified from RNA transcripts were the TCR beta CDR3 regions. Researchers ran a first-round RT-PCR on the TCR CDR3 using the HTBI primer set. TCRdb recomputed calls from the multiplex PCR reads with MiXCR, one row per CDR3 protein. The repertoire has about 530,000 distinct CDR3 sequences, approximately 17% of them found once; the top ten carry about 16%. The sample taken for sequencing was blood. All receptors derive from a woman aged 18 to 35 with Graves' ophthalmopathy.

The chain uses TRBV10-3 and TRBJ2-4; 7 bases fit TRBD2. Germline values: CDR1 ENHRY, CDR2 SYGVKD. The CDR3 loop spans 15 amino acids. The trim removed 0 bases at V and 9 bases at J, leaving 8 bases unmatched. As DNA, the CDR3 is TGTGCCATCAGTGAGTCAGTCGGTCGGACTAGCATTCAGTACTTC. Translated: CAISESVGRTSIQYF.

At least ten counts were recorded for this clonotype. The genes are TRBV3-1 and TRBJ1-1; D gene uncertain. CDR1 and CDR2 from the germline V gene are LGHDT and YNNKEL (reference sequence). The V gene lost 6 bases and the J gene lost 1 base, with 12 bases spanning the gap. The CDR3 is 14 residues long. In nucleotides, the CDR3 is TGTGCCAGCAGTCGCGAGGCCCCGAACACTGAAGCTTTCTTT. Amino acids: CASSREAPNTEAFF.

This clonotype was detected only a few times. CDR3 sequence (DNA): TGTGCCAGCAGTTACTCATGGCGGGAGGGGTACGAGCAGTACTTC. It translates to CASSYSWREGYEQYF. V and J are TRBV6-5 and TRBJ2-7; 9 nucleotides agree with TRBD2. The CDR3 has 15 amino acids. The trim removed 0 bases at V and 4 bases at J, leaving 4 bases unmatched. CDR1 MNHEY and CDR2 SVGAGI come from the germline V gene.

This clonotype was counted a few times. This sequence may be a read error, since a much larger clone differs from it by one base. The DNA of the CDR3 is TGCGCCAGCAGCTGGTCGGGGGCCCCGAATGAGGGGCAGTACTTC. Its protein is CASSWSGAPNEGQYF. The chain is built from TRBV5-1 and TRBJ2-7; the D call may be TRBD1 or TRBD2 (6 bases each). Per germline, CDR1 SGHRS and CDR2 YFSETQ. V lost 3 bases and J lost 9, with 22 bases in between. This CDR3 has 15 amino acids. The full variable domain, its missing parts supplied by reference TRBV5-1 and TRBJ2-7, is KAGVTQTPRYLIKTRGQQVTLSCSPISGHRSVSWYQQTPGQGLQFLFEYFSETQRNKGNFPGRFSGRQFSNSRSEMNVSTLELGDSALYLCASSWSGAPNEGQYFGPGTRLTVT.

This chain joins TRBV12-3 or TRBV12-4 and TRBJ2-2; D perhaps matches TRBD2 (6 bases). Trimming left V 1 base short and J 7 bases short, with 10 bases between. The CDR3 has 14 amino acids. This CDR3 reads CASSLVGEDGELFF. CDR3 in DNA: TGTGCCAGCAGTTTAGTGGGGGAGGACGGGGAGCTGTTTTTT.

The table lists this clonotype with many counts. The rearrangement uses TRBV6-2 or TRBV6-3 and TRBJ2-1, with TRBD2 matching over 10 bases. Germline V gene lookup returns CDR1 MNHEY and CDR2 SVGEGT. This CDR3 spans 16 amino acids. The V gene end was trimmed by 4 bases and the J gene end by 7 bases; junction bases not matched to a gene: 10. The CDR3 nucleotides read TGTGCCAGCAGTTCAACGACTAGCGGGTCCCGAAATGAGCAGTTCTTC. Translated, it gives CASSSTTSGSRNEQFF.

This clonotype occurred many times. V is TRBV7-6 and J is TRBJ2-3, with TRBD1 as a possible D gene (5 bases). V was cut by 5 bases and J by 1 base, with 16 bases left in between. The CDR3 totals 16 residues. The germline V gene encodes CDR1 SGHVS and CDR2 FNYEAQ. Here the CDR3 reads CASSPVAGLGTDTQYF. In DNA, the CDR3 is TGTGCCAGCAGCCCGGTCGCAGGGCTGGGCACAGATACGCAGTATTTT.

The chain links TRBV20-1 to TRBJ1-1; D is unresolved. V shed 3 bases and J shed 2 bases, with 13 bases lying between them. The CDR3 totals 14 residues. The germline V gene encodes CDR1 DFQATT and CDR2 SNEGSKA (reference sequence). The CDR3 bases are TGCAGTGCTAGCCTCCACGACTTAAACACTGAAGCTTTCTTT. Its protein is CSASLHDLNTEAFF.

This clonotype has a single count. V usage is TRBV12-3 or TRBV12-4 and J usage is TRBJ2-1; 9 nucleotides line up with TRBD1. This CDR3 contains 13 residues. Trimming at V came to 10 bases and at J to 7 bases, leaving 8 bases not matched to a gene. As DNA, the CDR3 is TGTGCCACCCGTCCGGGACAGGGTAATGAGCAGTTCTTC. This gives the protein CATRPGQGNEQFF.

This clonotype was seen only a few times. This chain links TRBV7-3 with TRBJ2-4; no clear D. The CDR3 consists of 13 residues. V lost 2 bases to trimming and J lost 6 bases, with 8 bases between them. Germline CDR1 and CDR2: SGHTA and FQGTGA. The CDR3 nucleotides are TGTGCCAGCAGCTTACGGGCAATAAACATTCAGTACTTC. Protein product: CASSLRAINIQYF.

This clonotype came up many times. The chain links TRBV11-2 to TRBJ1-5; a weak D match, TRBD1 (5 bases). Per the germline V gene, CDR1 is SGHAT and CDR2 is FQNNGV. Trimming removed 3 bases from V and 5 bases from J, with 14 bases in between. CDR3 size: 15 residues. CDR3 sequence (DNA): TGTGCCAGCAGCTTGGGTGGAGGGACCGATCAGCCCCAGCATTTT. Protein: CASSLGGGTDQPQHF.

This clonotype was picked up many times. A read error may produce the germline difference seen at one junction end. This chain links TRBV13 with TRBJ1-2, with 9 nucleotides matching TRBD1. This CDR3 has 12 residues. Germline V gene lookup returns CDR1 PRHDT and CDR2 FYEKMQ (reference sequence). The CDR3 loop reads CASSLGQGGYTF. The CDR3 coding sequence is TGCGCCAGCAGCTTGGGACAGGGTGGCTACACCTTC.

V usage is TRBV7-9 and J usage is TRBJ2-1; TRBD2 agrees at 8 bases. V lost 4 bases, J lost 5 bases, and 10 bases stayed unmatched. This CDR3 has 16 residues. Germline CDR1 is SEHNR and CDR2 is FQNEAQ (reference sequence). CDR3 nucleotide sequence: TGTGCCAGCAGCTCTACTAACGGGGGGGTCGACAATGAGCAGTTCTTC. Translated, it gives CASSSTNGGVDNEQFF.

The genes are TRBV12-3 or TRBV12-4 and TRBJ1-6; D gene unclear. The CDR3 spans 15 residues. V gave up 6 bases and J gave up 6 bases, with 15 bases separating them. CDR3 loop: CASSKDHRSNSPLHF. The CDR3 DNA sequence: TGTGCCAGCAGCAAAGACCACCGAAGTAATTCACCCCTCCACTTT.

This clonotype was counted between two and nine times. This chain links TRBV28 with TRBJ2-4; D may be TRBD1 (5 bases). V dropped 4 bases and J dropped 0 bases, with 16 bases sitting between them. Germline-derived CDR1 and CDR2 are MDHEN and SYDVKM. The CDR3 contains 17 residues. The CDR3 DNA reads as TGTGCCAGCAGTTCGGCATCGGACATAATAGCCAAAAACATTCAGTACTTC. Protein product: CASSSASDIIAKNIQYF.

The chain has TRBV11-2 and TRBJ2-7; 7 nucleotides match TRBD2. CDR3 length equals 13 residues. Germline V gene sequence: CDR1 SGHAT, CDR2 FQNNGV. The trim removed 6 bases at V and 6 bases at J, leaving 8 bases unmatched. CDR3 DNA sequence: TGTGCCAGCAGGGCGGGGCTAGCGGTCGAGCAGTACTTC. It specifies CASRAGLAVEQYF.